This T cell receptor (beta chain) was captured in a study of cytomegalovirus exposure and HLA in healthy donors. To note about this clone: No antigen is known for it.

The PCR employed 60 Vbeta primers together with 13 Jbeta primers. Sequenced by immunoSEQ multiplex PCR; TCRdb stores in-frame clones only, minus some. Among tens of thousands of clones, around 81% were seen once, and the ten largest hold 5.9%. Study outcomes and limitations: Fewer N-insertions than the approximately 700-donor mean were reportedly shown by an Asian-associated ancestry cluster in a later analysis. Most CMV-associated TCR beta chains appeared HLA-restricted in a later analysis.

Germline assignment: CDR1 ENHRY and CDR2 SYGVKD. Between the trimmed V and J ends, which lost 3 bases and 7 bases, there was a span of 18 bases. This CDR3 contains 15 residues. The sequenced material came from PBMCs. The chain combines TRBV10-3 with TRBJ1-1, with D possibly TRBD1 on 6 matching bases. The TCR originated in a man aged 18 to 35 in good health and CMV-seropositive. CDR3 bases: TGTGCCATCAGTGACCAAGGGGGTCGGTTCGGTGAAGCTTTCTTT. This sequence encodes CAISDQGGRFGEAFF.